This T cell receptor beta chain emerged from a study of T cell changes during pregnancy in multiple sclerosis. Only in-frame clones appear in the TCRdb table, and some are missing; sequencing was by immunoSEQ multiplex PCR. In the table there are more than 55,000 clones, 92% of which are singletons. The CDR3 covers 13 residues. Trimming removed 5 bases from V and 2 bases from J; junction bases left unmatched: 3. Per the germline V gene, CDR1 is MNHEY and CDR2 is SMNVEV (reference sequence). The receptor was derived from a female donor with multiple sclerosis, enrolled in a pregnancy study. The sample consisted of peripheral blood, taken in the first trimester of pregnancy. The J gene is TRBJ2-7, the V gene TRBV27; 7 positions match TRBD1. The CDR3 spells CASSHGTAYEQYF. As DNA, the CDR3 is TGTGCCAGCAGTCACGGGACAGCCTACGAGCAGTACTTC.